The sequence of this T cell receptor (beta chain) was determined in a study of cytomegalovirus exposure and HLA in healthy donors. Study observations and caveats: TCR beta sequences reportedly predicted most subjects' HLA-A and HLA-B alleles accurately.

Germline CDR1 SGHNT, CDR2 YENEEA. The CDR3 length is 20 residues. J gave up 0 bases and V 0 bases, and 7 bases lay outside the gene matches. Amplification used 60 Vbeta primers and 13 Jbeta primers. Repertoires were generated with immunoSEQ multiplex PCR, while TCRdb's copy carries only in-frame clones and drops some. The sample shows approximately 180,000 clones, less than 90% of them seen only once. Note on this clone: Its specificity is unknown.

Healthy bone marrow donors formed the donor group. The TCR sequence derives from a girl under three years old in good health and CMV-seronegative. Sequencing was performed on PBMCs. The chain couples TRBV11-3 to TRBJ2-1; 14 nucleotides align to TRBD2. The CDR3 nucleotides read TGTGCCAGCAGCTTAGATGGGACTAGCGGGAGATTGAGCTCCTACAATGAGCAGTTCTTC. Protein product: CASSLDGTSGRLSSYNEQFF.